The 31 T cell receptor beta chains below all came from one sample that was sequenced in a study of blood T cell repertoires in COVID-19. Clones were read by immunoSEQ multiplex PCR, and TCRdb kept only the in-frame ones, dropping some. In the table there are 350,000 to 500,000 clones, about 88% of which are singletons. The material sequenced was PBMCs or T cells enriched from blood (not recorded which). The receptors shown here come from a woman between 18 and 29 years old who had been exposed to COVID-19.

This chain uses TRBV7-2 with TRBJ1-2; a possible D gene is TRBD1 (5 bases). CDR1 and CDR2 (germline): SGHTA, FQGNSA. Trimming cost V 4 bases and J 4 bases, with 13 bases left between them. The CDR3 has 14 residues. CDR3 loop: CASSSAGEAYGYTF. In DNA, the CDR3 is TGTGCCAGCAGCTCCGCGGGGGAAGCCTATGGCTACACCTTC.

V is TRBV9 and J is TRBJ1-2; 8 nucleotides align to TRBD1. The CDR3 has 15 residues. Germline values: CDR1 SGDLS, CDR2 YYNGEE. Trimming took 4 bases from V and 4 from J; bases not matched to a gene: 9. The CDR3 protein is CASSPTGGVIYGYTF. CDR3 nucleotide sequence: TGTGCCAGCAGCCCCACAGGGGGAGTAATCTATGGCTACACCTTC. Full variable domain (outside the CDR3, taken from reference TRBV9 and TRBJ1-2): DSGVTQTPKHLITATGQRVTLRCSPRSGDLSVYWYQQSLDQGLQFLIQYYNGEERAKGNILERFSAQQFPDLHSELNLSSLELGDSALYFCASSPTGGVIYGYTFGSGTRLTVV.

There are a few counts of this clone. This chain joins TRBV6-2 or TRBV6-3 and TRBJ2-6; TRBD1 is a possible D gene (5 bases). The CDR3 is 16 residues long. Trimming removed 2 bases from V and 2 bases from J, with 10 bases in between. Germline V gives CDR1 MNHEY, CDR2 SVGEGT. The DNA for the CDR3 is TGTGCCAGCAGTTACGGTGCAGGGACTGGGGCCAACGTCCTGACTTTC. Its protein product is CASSYGAGTGANVLTF.

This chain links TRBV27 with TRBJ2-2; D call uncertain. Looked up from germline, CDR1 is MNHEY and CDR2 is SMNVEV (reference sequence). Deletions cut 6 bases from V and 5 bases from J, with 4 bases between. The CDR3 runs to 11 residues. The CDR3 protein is CASRRTGELFF. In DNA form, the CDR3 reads TGTGCCAGCAGGCGAACCGGGGAGCTGTTTTTT.

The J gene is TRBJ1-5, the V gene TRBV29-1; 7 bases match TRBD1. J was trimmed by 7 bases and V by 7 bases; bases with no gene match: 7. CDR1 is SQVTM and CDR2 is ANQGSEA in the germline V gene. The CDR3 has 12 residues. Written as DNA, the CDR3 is TGCAGCGCCATTACAGGGGAACAGCCCCAGCATTTT. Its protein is CSAITGEQPQHF.

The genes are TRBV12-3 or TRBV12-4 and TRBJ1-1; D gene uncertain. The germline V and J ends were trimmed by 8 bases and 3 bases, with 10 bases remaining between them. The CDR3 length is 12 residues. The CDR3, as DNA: TGTGCCAGCTCGACCGGGTACACTGAAGCTTTCTTT. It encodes CASSTGYTEAFF.

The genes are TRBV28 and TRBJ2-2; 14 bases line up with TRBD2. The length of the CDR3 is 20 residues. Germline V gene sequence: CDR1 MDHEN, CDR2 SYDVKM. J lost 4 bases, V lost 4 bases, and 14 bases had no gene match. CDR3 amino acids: CASSSPGLAGDGPPTGELFF. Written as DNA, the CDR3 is TGTGCCAGCAGTTCCCCGGGACTAGCGGGAGATGGGCCTCCCACCGGGGAGCTGTTTTTT.

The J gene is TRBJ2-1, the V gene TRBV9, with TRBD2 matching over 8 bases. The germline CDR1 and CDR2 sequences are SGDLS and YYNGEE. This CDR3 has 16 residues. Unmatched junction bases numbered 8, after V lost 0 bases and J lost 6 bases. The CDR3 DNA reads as TGTGCCAGCAGCGTAGCATCGGGAGGGCCTGGCAATGAGCAGTTCTTC. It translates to CASSVASGGPGNEQFF. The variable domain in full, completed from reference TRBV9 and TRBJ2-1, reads DSGVTQTPKHLITATGQRVTLRCSPRSGDLSVYWYQQSLDQGLQFLIQYYNGEERAKGNILERFSAQQFPDLHSELNLSSLELGDSALYFCASSVASGGPGNEQFFGPGTRLTVL.

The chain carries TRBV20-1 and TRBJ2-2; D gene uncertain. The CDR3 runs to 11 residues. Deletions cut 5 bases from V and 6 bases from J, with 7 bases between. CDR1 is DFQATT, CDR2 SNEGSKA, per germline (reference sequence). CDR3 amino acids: CSARGAGELFF. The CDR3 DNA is TGCAGTGCTCGCGGAGCCGGGGAGCTGTTTTTT.

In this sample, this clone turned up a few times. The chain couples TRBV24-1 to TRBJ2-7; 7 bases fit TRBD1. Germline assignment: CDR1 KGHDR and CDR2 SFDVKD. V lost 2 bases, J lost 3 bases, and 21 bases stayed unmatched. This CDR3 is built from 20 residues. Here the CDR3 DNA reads TGTGCCACCAGTGATTCACACAGGACAGGCCGTCCGGGGACCAACTACGAGCAGTACTTC. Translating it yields CATSDSHRTGRPGTNYEQYF.

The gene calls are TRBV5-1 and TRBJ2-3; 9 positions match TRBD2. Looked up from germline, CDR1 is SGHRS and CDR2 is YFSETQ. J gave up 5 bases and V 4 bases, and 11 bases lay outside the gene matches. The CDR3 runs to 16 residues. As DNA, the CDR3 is TGCGCCAGCAGCCGGACTAGCGCCAACCCAAGAGATACGCAGTATTTT. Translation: CASSRTSANPRDTQYF.

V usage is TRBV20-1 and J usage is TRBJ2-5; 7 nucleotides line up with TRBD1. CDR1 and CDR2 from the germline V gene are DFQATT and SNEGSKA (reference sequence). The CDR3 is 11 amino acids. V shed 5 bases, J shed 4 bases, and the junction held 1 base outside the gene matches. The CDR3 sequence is CSAHRGETQYF. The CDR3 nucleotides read TGCAGTGCTCACAGGGGAGAGACCCAGTACTTC.

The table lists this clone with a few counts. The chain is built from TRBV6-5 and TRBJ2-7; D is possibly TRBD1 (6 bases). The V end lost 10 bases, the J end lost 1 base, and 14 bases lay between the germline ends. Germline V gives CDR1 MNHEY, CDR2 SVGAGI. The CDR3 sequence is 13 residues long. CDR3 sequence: CATSWTESYEQYF. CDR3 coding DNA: TGTGCCACCTCATGGACAGAATCCTACGAGCAGTACTTC.

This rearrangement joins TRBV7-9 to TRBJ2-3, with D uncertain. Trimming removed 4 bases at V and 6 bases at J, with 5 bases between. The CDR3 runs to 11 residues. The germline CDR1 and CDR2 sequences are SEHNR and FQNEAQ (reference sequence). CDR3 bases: TGTGCCAGCAGCTGGCCGGATACGCAGTATTTT. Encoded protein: CASSWPDTQYF. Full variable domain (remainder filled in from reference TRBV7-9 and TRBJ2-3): DTGVSQNPRHKITKRGQNVTFRCDPISEHNRLYWYRQTLGQGPEFLTYFQNEAQLEKSRLLSDRFSAERPKGSFSTLEIQRTEQGDSAMYLCASSWPDTQYFGPGTRLTVL.

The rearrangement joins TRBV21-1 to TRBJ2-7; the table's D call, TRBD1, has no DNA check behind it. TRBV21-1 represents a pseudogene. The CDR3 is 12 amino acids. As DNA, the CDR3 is TGTGCCAGCAGCAAAGTAGGGGCCGGGCAGTACTTC. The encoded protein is CASSKVGAGQYF.

The CDR3 region is CASSIGAAGYTF. In nucleotides, the CDR3 is TGTGCCAGTAGTATAGGAGCGGCCGGCTACACCTTC. V usage is TRBV19 and J usage is TRBJ1-2, with D unclear. Germline CDR1 LNHDA, CDR2 SQIVND (reference sequence). The V and J ends lost 1 base and 8 bases respectively, with 8 bases between them. The CDR3 is 12 amino acids. The whole variable domain, remainder taken from reference TRBV19 and TRBJ1-2, is DGGITQSPKYLFRKEGQNVTLSCEQNLNHDAMYWYRQDPGQGLRLIYYSQIVNDFQKGDIAEGYSVSREKKESFPLTVTSAQKNPTAFYLCASSIGAAGYTFGSGTRLTVV.

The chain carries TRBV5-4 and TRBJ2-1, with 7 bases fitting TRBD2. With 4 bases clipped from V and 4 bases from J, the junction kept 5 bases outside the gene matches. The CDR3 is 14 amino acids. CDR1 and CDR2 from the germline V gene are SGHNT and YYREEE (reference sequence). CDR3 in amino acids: CASSGTNSYNEQFF. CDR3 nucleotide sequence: TGTGCCAGCAGCGGGACTAACAGTTACAATGAGCAGTTCTTC.

CDR3 protein: CASSQGLAGVGEQYF. In nucleotides, the CDR3 is TGTGCCAGCAGCCAAGGGCTAGCGGGAGTGGGGGAGCAGTACTTC. The chain couples TRBV3-1 (or the pseudogene TRBV3-2) to TRBJ2-7; 10 bases match TRBD2. Germline assignment: CDR1 LGHDT and CDR2 YNNKEL (reference sequence). V shed 1 base, J shed 7 bases, and the junction held 7 bases outside the gene matches. The CDR3 is 15 amino acids.

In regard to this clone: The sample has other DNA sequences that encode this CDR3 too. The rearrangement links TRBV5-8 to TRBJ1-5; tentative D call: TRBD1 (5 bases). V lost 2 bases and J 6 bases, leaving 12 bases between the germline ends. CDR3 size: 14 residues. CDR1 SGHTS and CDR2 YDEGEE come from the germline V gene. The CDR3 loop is CASSFRQGGQPQHF. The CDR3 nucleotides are TGTGCCAGCAGCTTTCGGCAGGGTGGTCAGCCCCAGCATTTT.

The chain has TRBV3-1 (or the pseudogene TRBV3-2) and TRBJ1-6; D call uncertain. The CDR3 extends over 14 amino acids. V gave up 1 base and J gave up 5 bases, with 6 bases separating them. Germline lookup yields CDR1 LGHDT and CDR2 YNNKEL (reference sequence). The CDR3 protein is CASSQVGNNSPLHF. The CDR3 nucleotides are TGTGCCAGCAGCCAAGTTGGCAATAATTCACCCCTCCACTTT.

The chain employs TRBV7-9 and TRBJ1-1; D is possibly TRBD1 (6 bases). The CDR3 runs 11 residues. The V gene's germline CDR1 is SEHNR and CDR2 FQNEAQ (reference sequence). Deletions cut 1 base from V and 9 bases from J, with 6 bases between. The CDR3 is CASSLGDKAFF. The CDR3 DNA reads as TGTGCCAGCAGCTTAGGGGACAAAGCTTTCTTT.

Here the CDR3 DNA reads TGTGCCAGCAGCGTAGTGGGGCCAGGGGGCAAGGTTAACTATGGCTACACCTTC. Residues: CASSVVGPGGKVNYGYTF. The chain has TRBV9 and TRBJ1-2; 8 nucleotides align to TRBD1. Germline V CDR1 and CDR2: SGDLS, YYNGEE. The CDR3 is 18 amino acids. The ends lost 0 bases at V and 1 base at J; junction bases unmatched: 11. Together with reference TRBV9 and TRBJ1-2, the CDR3 gives the full variable domain: DSGVTQTPKHLITATGQRVTLRCSPRSGDLSVYWYQQSLDQGLQFLIQYYNGEERAKGNILERFSAQQFPDLHSELNLSSLELGDSALYFCASSVVGPGGKVNYGYTFGSGTRLTVV.

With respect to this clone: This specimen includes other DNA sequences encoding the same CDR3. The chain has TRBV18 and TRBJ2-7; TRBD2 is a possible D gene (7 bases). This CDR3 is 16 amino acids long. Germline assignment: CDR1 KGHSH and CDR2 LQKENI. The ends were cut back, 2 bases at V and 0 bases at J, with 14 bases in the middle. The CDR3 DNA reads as TGTGCCAGCTCACCAGCGGGGGCCCTGATCTCCTACGAGCAGTACTTC. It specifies CASSPAGALISYEQYF.

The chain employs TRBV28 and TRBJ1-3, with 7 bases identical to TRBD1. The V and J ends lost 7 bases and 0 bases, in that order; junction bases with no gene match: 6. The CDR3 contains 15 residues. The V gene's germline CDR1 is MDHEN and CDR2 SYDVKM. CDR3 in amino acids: CASTRQGYSGNTIYF. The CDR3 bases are TGTGCCAGCACAAGACAGGGTTACTCTGGAAACACCATATATTTT.

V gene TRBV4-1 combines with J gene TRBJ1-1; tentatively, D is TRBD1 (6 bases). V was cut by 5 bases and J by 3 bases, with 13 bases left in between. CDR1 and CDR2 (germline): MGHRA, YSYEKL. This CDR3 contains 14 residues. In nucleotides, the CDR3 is TGCGCCAGCAGCTATGGACAGTTTGACACTGAAGCTTTCTTT. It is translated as CASSYGQFDTEAFF.

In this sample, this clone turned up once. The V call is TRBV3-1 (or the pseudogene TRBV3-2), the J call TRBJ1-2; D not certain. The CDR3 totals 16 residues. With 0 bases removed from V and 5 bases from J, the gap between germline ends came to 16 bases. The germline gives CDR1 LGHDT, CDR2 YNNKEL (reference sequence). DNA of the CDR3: TGTGCCAGCAGCCAAGATCCCGGAGGTAGGCAATATGGCTACACCTTC. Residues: CASSQDPGGRQYGYTF.

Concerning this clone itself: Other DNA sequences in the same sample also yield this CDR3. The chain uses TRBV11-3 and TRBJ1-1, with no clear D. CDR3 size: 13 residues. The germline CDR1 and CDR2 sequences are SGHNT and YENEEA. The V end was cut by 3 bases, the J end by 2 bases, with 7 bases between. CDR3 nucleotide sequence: TGTGCCAGCAGCTTTGATAGAAACACTGAAGCTTTCTTT. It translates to CASSFDRNTEAFF.

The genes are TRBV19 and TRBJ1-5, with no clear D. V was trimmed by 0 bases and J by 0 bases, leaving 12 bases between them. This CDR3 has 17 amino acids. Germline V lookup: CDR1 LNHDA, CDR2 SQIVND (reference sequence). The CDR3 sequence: CASSIDNPPYSNQPQHF. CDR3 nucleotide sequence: TGTGCCAGTAGTATAGACAACCCCCCCTATAGCAATCAGCCCCAGCATTTT. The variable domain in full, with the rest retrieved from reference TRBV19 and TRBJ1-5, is DGGITQSPKYLFRKEGQNVTLSCEQNLNHDAMYWYRQDPGQGLRLIYYSQIVNDFQKGDIAEGYSVSREKKESFPLTVTSAQKNPTAFYLCASSIDNPPYSNQPQHFGDGTRLSIL.

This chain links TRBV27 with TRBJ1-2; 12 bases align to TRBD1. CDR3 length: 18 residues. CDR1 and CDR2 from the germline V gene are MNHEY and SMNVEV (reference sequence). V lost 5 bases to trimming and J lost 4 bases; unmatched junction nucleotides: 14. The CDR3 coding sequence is TGTGCCAGCAGTATAACCGGGACAGGGGGCGCGCGAAGCTATGGCTACACCTTC. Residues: CASSITGTGGARSYGYTF.

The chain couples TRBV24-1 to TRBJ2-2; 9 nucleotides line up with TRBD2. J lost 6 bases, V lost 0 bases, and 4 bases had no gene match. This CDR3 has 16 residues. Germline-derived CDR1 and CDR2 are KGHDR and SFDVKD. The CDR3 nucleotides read TGTGCCACCAGTGATTTGCGAGCGGGAGGATCCGGGGAGCTGTTTTTT. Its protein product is CATSDLRAGGSGELFF.

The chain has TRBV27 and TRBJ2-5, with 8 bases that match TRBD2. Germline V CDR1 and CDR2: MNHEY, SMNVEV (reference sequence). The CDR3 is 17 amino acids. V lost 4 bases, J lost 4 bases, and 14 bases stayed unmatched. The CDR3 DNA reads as TGTGCCAGCAGTTGGCGGGGAGCGGGAGCTTTTAGAGAGACCCAGTACTTC. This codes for CASSWRGAGAFRETQYF.